Below, one TCR beta chain is given with its context. Its antigen is unknown. TCRdb's table, derived via immunoSEQ multiplex PCR, lists solely in-frame clones and lacks some. The sample lists around 66,000 clones, roughly 80% seen once, with roughly 4.1% in the top ten. This CDR3 is 13 amino acids long. Germline CDR1 is MNHEY and CDR2 is SVGAGI. Trimming shortened V by 6 bases and J by 14 bases, and 17 bases separated the two germline ends. This record comes from a study of OX40 agonist ivuxolimab in advanced cancers. For the study at large: An agonistic human IgG2 monoclonal antibody against OX40 (CD134) was given. Head and neck, renal cell, melanoma or hepatocellular carcinoma were the cancers that dose-escalation patients had.

Regarding the study as a whole: Relative to CD4+, CD8+ T cells held more expanded clones on average. Dosing at 0.1 to 3.0 mg/kg was accompanied by clonal expansion of CD4+ and CD8+ blood T cells by week 6.

This TCR came from an adult with an advanced solid tumor such as melanoma, head and neck, liver or kidney cancer. The specimen was CD4+ or CD8+ T cells sorted from blood, collected in a trial of the OX40 agonist ivuxolimab. The chain combines TRBV6-5 with TRBJ2-6; D remains ambiguous. The CDR3 sequence is CASRSRWTVILTF. The DNA of the CDR3 is TGTGCCAGCAGATCGAGGTGGACGGTGATCCTGACTTTC.